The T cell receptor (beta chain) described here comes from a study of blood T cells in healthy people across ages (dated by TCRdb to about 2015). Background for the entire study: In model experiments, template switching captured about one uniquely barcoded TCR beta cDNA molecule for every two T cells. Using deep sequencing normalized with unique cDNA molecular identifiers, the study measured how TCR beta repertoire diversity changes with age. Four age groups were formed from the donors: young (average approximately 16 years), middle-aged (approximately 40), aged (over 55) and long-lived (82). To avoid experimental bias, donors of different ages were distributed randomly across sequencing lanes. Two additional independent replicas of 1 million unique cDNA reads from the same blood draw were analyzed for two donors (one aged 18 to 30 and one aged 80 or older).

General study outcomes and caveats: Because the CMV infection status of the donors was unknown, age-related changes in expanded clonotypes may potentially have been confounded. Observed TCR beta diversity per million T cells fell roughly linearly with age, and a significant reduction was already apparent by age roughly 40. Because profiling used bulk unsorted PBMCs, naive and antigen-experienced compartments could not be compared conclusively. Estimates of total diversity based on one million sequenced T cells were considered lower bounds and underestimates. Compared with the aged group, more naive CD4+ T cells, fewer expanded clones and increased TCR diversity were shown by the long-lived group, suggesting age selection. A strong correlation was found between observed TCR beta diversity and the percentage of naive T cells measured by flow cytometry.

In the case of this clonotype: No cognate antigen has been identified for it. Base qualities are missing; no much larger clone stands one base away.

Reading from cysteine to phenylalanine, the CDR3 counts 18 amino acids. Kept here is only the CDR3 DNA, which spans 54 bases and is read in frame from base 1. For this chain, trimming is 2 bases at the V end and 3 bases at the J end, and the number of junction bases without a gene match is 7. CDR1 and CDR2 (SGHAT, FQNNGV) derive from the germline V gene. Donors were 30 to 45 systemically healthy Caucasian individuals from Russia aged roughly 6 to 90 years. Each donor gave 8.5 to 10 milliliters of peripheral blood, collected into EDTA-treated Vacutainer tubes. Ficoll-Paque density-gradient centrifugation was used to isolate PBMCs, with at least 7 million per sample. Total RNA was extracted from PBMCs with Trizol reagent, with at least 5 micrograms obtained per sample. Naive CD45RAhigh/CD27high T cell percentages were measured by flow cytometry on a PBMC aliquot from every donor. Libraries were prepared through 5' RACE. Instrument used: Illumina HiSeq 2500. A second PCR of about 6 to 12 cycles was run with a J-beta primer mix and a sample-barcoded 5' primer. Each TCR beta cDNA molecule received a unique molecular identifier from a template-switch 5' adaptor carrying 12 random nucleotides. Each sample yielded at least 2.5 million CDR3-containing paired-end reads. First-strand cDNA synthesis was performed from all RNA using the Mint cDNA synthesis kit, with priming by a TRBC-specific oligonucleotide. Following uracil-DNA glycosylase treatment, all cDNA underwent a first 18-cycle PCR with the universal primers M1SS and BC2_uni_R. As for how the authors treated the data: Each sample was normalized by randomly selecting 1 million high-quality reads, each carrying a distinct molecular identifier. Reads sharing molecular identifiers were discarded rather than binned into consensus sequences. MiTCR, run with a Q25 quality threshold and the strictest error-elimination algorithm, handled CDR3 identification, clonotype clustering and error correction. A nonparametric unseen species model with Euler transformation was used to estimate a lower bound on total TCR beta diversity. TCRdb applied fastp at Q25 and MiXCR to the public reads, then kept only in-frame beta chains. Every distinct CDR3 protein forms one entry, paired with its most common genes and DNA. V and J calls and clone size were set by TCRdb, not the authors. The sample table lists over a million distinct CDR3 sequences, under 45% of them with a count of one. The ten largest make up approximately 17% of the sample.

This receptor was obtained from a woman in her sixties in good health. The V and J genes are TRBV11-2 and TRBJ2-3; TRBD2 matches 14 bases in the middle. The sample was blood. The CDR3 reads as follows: CASSLIGTSGSSTDTQYF. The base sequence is TGTGCCAGCAGCTTAATCGGGACTAGCGGGAGTAGTACAGATACGCAGTATTTT.